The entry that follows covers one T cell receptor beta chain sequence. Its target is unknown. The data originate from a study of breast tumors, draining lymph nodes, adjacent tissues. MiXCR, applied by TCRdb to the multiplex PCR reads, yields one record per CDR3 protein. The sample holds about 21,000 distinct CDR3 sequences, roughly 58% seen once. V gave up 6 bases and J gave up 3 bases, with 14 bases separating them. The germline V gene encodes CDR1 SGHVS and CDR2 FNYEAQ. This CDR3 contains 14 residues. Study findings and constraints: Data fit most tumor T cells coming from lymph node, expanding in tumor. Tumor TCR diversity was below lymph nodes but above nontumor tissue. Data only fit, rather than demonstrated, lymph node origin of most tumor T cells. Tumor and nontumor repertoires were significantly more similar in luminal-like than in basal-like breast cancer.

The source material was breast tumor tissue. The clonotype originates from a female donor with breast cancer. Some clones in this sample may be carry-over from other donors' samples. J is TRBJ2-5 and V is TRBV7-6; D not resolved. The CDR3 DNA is TGTGCCAGCAGAAAAGGTGCTGTAAAAGAGACCCAGTACTTC. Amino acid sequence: CASRKGAVKETQYF.